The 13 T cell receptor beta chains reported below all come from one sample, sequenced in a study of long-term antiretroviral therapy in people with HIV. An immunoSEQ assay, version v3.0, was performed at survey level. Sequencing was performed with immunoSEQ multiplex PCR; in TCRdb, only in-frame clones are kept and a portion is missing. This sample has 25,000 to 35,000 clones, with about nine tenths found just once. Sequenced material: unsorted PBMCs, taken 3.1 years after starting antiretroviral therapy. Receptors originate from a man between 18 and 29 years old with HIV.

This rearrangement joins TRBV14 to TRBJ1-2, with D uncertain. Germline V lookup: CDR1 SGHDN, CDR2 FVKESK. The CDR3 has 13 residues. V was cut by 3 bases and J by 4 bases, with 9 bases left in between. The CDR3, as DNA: TGTGCCAGCAGCCACGGTCCTCTCTATGGCTACACCTTC. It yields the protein CASSHGPLYGYTF.

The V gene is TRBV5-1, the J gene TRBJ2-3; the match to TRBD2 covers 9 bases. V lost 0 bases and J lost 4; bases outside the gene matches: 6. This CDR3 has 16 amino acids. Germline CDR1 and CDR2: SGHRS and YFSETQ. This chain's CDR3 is CASSLVGGGAADTQYF. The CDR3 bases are TGCGCCAGCAGCTTGGTAGGCGGGGGGGCGGCAGATACGCAGTATTTT.

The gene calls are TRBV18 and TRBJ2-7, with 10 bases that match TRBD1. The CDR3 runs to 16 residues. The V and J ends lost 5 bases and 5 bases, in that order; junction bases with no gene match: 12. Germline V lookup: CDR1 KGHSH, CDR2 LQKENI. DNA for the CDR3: TGTGCCAGCTCATTCCGAATGGGACAGGGGATCAACGAGCAGTACTTC. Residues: CASSFRMGQGINEQYF.

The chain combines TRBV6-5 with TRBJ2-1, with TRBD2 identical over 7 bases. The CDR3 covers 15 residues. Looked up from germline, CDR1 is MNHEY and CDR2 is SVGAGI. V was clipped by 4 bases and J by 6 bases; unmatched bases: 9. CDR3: CASSLGGLTTNEQFF. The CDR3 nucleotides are TGTGCCAGCAGTTTGGGGGGACTAACGACCAATGAGCAGTTCTTC.

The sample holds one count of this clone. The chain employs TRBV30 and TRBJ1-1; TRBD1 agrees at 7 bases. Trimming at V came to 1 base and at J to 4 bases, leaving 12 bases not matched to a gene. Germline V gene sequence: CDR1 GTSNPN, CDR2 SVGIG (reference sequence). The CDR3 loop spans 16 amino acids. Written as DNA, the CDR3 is TGTGCCTGGAGTGGACAGGGCGGAAGGAGTTTCACTGAAGCTTTCTTT. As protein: CAWSGQGGRSFTEAFF.

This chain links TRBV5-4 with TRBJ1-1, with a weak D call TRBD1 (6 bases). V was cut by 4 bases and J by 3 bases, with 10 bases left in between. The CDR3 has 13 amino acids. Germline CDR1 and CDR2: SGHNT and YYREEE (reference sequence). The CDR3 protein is CASSPAGDTEAFF. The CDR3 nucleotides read TGTGCCAGCAGCCCCGCAGGGGACACTGAAGCTTTCTTT.

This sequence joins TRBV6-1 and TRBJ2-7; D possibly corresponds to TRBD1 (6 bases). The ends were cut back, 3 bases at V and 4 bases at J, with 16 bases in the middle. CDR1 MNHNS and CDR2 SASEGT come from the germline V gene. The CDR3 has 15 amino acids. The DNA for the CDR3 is TGTGCCAGCAGTGAGGGGAGCAGGGGACCTTACGAGCAGTACTTC. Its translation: CASSEGSRGPYEQYF.

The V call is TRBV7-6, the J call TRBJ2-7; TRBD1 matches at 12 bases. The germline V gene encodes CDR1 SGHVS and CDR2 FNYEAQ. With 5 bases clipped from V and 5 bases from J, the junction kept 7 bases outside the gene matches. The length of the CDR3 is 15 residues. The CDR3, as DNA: TGTGCCAGCAGCCGCTCGGGGACAGGGGGCGACGAGCAGTACTTC. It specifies CASSRSGTGGDEQYF.

The CDR3 DNA sequence: TGTGCCAGCGGGACAGGGGACGGGGCCAACGTCCTGACTTTC. The encoded protein is CASGTGDGANVLTF. The gene calls are TRBV6-1 and TRBJ2-6; 10 bases line up with TRBD1. In germline, CDR1 is MNHNS, CDR2 SASEGT. Unmatched junction bases numbered 2, after V lost 8 bases and J lost 4 bases. CDR3 length equals 14 residues.

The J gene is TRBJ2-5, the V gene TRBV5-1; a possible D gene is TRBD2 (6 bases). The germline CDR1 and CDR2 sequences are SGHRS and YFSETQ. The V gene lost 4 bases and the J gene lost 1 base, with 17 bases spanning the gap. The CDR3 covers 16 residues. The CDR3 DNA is TGCGCCAGCAGCCCAGGTGGGGGGTTGCCCCAAGAGACCCAGTACTTC. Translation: CASSPGGGLPQETQYF.

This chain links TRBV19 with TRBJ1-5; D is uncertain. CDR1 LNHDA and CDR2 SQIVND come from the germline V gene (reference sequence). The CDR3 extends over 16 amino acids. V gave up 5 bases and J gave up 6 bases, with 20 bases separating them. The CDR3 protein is CASSPRRGVSGQPQHF. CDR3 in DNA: TGTGCCAGTAGTCCTCGTCGAGGTGTGAGCGGTCAGCCCCAGCATTTT.

The CDR3 bases are TGCGCCAGCAGCTTACTAGCGGGGGACACAGATACGCAGTATTTT. Protein: CASSLLAGDTDTQYF. V gene TRBV5-1 combines with J gene TRBJ2-3; TRBD2 matches at 11 bases. V was clipped by 2 bases and J by 2 bases; unmatched bases: 1. CDR1 and CDR2 (germline): SGHRS, YFSETQ. This CDR3 is built from 15 residues.

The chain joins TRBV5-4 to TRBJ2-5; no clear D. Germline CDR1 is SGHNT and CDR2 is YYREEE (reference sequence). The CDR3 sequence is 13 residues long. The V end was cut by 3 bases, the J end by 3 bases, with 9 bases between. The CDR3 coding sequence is TGTGCCAGCAGCTCTCCCACCGAAGAGACCCAGTACTTC. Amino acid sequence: CASSSPTEETQYF.